A single T cell receptor (beta chain) is shown here with its context. These data come from a study of T cells in Graves' hyperthyroidism and ophthalmopathy. TCR beta CDR3 regions were amplified from RNA. TCR CDR3 underwent first-round RT-PCR with the HTBI primer set. TCRdb analysed the multiplex PCR reads with MiXCR anew, one entry per CDR3 protein. The data hold 450,000 to 650,000 distinct CDR3 sequences, with less than 25% observed a single time. This CDR3 spans 13 amino acids. In germline, CDR1 is GTSNPN, CDR2 SVGIG (reference sequence). The V end lost 3 bases, the J end lost 6 bases, and 11 bases lay between the germline ends.

The chain is built from TRBV30 and TRBJ2-2, with D possibly TRBD2 on 6 matching bases. The sequence was collected from a man aged 18 to 30 with Graves' hyperthyroidism. Sequencing was performed on blood. CDR3 DNA: TGTGCCTGGAGACAGGAGGGACCCGGGGAGCTGTTTTTT. The encoded protein is CAWRQEGPGELFF.